This entry lists 3 T cell receptor beta chains sequenced from one sample in a study of tumor-infiltrating lymphocytes in localized non-small cell lung cancer. The table came from immunoSEQ multiplex PCR; TCRdb's copy has only in-frame clones and leaves some out. This table has about 16,000 clones, approximately 80% appearing once. The sequenced sample consisted of uninvolved lung tissue not adjacent to the tumor. These receptors were obtained from a human donor with non-small cell lung cancer.

This clone came up once. This chain links TRBV28 with TRBJ2-7, with D possibly TRBD1 on 5 matching bases. The CDR3 spans 14 residues. Germline CDR1 MDHEN, CDR2 SYDVKM. The ends were cut back, 4 bases at V and 0 bases at J, with 10 bases in the middle. The CDR3 loop is CASSSQVRSYEQYF. CDR3 in DNA: TGTGCCAGCAGTTCACAGGTCCGCTCCTACGAGCAGTACTTC.

This chain links TRBV7-2 with TRBJ2-3, with D unclear. Germline V gene data show CDR1 as SGHTA and CDR2 as FQGNSA. V lost 5 bases, J lost 1 base, and 10 bases lay in between. The CDR3 is 14 amino acids. The CDR3, as DNA: TGTGCCAGCAGCCCCCTTTGGGGCACAGATACGCAGTATTTT. Translating gives CASSPLWGTDTQYF.

The rearrangement uses TRBV30 and TRBJ2-1, with a tentative D call TRBD2 (7 bases). CDR3 length: 16 amino acids. V was clipped by 3 bases and J by 10 bases, with 25 bases between them. The germline V gene encodes CDR1 GTSNPN and CDR2 SVGIG (reference sequence). The CDR3 here is CAWSPGTFGLGGEQFF. DNA of the CDR3: TGTGCCTGGAGCCCCGGGACCTTCGGACTAGGGGGAGAGCAGTTCTTC. Full variable domain (outside the CDR3, taken from reference TRBV30 and TRBJ2-1): SQTIHQWPATLVQPVGSPLSLECTVEGTSNPNLYWYRQAAGRGLQLLFYSVGIGQISSEVPQNLSASRPQDRQFILSSKKLLLSDSGFYLCAWSPGTFGLGGEQFFGPGTRLTVL.